The clone carrying this T cell receptor (beta chain) was found once. The data were obtained in a study of cytomegalovirus exposure and HLA in healthy donors. The protocol was immunoSEQ multiplex PCR, while the TCRdb copy is restricted to in-frame clones and leaves out a portion. The sample lists over 150,000 clones, around 84% occurring once. The CDR3 runs 15 residues. Germline CDR1 is SEHNR and CDR2 is FQNEAQ (reference sequence). J was trimmed by 5 bases and V by 3 bases; bases with no gene match: 6. The chain carries TRBV7-9 and TRBJ1-1; TRBD1 matches at 10 bases. The TCR sequence derives from a woman in her twenties or thirties in good health and CMV-seropositive. Source material: PBMCs. CDR3 sequence: CASSLGDRGGTEAFF. For the CDR3, the DNA is TGTGCCAGCAGCTTGGGGGACAGGGGAGGTACTGAAGCTTTCTTT.